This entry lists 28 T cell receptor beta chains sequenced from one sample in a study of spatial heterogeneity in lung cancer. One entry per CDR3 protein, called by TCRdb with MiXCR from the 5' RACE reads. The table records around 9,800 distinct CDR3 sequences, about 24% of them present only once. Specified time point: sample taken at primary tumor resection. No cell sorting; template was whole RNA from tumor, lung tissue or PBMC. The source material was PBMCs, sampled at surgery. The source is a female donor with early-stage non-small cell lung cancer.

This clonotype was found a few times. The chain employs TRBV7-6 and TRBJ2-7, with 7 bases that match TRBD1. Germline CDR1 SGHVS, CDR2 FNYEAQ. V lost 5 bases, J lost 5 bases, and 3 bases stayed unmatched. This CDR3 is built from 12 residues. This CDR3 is CASSPQGDEQYF. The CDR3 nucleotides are TGTGCCAGCAGCCCCCAGGGGGACGAGCAGTACTTC.

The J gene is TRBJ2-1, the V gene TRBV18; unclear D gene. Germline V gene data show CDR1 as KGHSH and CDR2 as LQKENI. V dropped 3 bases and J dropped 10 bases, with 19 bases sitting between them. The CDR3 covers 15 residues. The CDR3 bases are TGTGCCAGCTCACCCCCGGCAAGGTCCTCCAAAGAGCAGTTCTTC. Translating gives CASSPPARSSKEQFF. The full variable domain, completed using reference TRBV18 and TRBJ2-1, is NAGVMQNPRHLVRRRGQEARLRCSPMKGHSHVYWYRQLPEEGLKFMVYLQKENIIDESGMPKERFSAEFPKEGPSILRIQQVVRGDSAAYFCASSPPARSSKEQFFGPGTRLTVL.

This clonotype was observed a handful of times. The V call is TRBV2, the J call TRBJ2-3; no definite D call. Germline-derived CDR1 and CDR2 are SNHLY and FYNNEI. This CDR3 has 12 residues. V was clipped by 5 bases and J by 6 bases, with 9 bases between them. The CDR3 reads CASSPGQDTQYF. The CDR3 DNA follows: TGTGCCAGCAGTCCAGGCCAGGATACGCAGTATTTT. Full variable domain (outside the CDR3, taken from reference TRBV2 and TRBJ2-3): EPEVTQTPSHQVTQMGQEVILRCVPISNHLYFYWYRQILGQKVEFLVSFYNNEISEKSEIFDDQFSVERPDGSNFTLKIRSTKLEDSAMYFCASSPGQDTQYFGPGTRLTVL.

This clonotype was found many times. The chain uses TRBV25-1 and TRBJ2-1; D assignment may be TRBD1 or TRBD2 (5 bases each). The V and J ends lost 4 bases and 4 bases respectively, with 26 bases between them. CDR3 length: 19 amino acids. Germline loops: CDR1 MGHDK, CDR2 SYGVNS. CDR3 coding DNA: TGTGCCAGCAGTGGAGGGGATCGGTTTTCCGCCCTCGGGTACAATGAGCAGTTCTTC. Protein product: CASSGGDRFSALGYNEQFF.

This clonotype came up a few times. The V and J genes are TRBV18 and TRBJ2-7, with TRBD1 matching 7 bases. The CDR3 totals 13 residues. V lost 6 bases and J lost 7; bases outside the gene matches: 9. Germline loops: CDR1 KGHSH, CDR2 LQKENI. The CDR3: CASSPGQATEQYF. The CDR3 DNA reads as TGTGCCAGCTCCCCCGGACAGGCCACGGAGCAGTACTTC.

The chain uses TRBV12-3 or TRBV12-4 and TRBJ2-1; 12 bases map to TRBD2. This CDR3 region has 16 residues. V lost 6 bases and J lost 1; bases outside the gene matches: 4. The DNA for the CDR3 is TGTGCCAGCAGAACCCTAGCGGGAGGGTCCTACAATGAGCAGTTCTTC. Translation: CASRTLAGGSYNEQFF.

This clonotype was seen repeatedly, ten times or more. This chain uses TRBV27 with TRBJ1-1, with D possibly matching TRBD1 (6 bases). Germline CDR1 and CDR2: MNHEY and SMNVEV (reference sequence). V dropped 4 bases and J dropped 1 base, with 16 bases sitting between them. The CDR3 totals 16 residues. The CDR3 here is CASSSTTTGPNTEAFF. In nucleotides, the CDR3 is TGTGCCAGCAGTTCTACTACTACAGGGCCGAACACTGAAGCTTTCTTT.

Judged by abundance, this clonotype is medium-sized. The CDR3, as DNA: TGCAGCGGAATGACAGGTAACACTGAAGCTTTCTTT. As protein: CSGMTGNTEAFF. The chain links TRBV29-1 to TRBJ1-1; maybe TRBD1 (6 bases). The V gene's germline CDR1 is SQVTM and CDR2 ANQGSEA. CDR3 length: 12 residues. V lost 7 bases and J 2 bases, leaving 11 bases between the germline ends.

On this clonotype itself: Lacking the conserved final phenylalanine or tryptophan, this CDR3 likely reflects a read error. This chain's CDR3 is CASSPSGGVTEAFL. In DNA form, the CDR3 reads TGTGCCAGCAGCCCATCGGGGGGCGTCACTGAAGCTTTCCTT. This chain links TRBV7-8 with TRBJ1-1; tentatively, D is TRBD1 (6 bases). Germline V CDR1 and CDR2: SGHVS, FQNEAQ. CDR3 length: 14 amino acids. Trimming removed 5 bases at V and 4 bases at J, with 14 bases between.

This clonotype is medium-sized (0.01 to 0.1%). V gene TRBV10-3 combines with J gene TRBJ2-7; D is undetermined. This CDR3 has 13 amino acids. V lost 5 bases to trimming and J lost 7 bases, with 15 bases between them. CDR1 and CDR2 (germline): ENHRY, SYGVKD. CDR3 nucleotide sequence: TGTGCCATCAGTCCGACTCCCTCAAGTGAGCAGTACTTC. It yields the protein CAISPTPSSEQYF.

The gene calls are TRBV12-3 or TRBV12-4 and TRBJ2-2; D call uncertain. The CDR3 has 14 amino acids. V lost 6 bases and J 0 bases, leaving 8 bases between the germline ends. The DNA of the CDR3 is TGTGCCAGCAGCTTATACGCGAACACCGGGGAGCTGTTTTTT. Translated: CASSLYANTGELFF.

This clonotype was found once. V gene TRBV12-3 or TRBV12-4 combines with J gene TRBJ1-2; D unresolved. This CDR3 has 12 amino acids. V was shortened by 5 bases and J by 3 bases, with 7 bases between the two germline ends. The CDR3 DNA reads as TGTGCCAGCAGTCCTAGGGACTATGGCTACACCTTC. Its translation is CASSPRDYGYTF.

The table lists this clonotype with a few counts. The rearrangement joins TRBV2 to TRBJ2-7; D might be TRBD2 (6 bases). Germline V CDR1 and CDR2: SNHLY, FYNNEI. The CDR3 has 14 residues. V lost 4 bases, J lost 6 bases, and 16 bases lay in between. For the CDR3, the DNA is TGTGCCAGCAGTGCCCTGACCCGGGGGTCCGAGCAGTACTTC. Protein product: CASSALTRGSEQYF.

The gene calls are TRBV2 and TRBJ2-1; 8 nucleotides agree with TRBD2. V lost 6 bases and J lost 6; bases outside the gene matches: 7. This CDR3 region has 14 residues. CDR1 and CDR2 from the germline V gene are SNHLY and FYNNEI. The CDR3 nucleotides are TGTGCCAGCAGGTCCGGGACTAGTCGCAATGAGCAGTTCTTC. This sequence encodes CASRSGTSRNEQFF.

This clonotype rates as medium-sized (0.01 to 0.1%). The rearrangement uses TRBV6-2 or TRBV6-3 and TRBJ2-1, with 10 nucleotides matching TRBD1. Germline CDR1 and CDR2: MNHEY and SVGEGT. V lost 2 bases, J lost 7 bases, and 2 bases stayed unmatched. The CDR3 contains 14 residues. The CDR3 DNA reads TGTGCCAGCAGTTACCGGACAGGGGGTAATGAGCAGTTCTTC. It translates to CASSYRTGGNEQFF.

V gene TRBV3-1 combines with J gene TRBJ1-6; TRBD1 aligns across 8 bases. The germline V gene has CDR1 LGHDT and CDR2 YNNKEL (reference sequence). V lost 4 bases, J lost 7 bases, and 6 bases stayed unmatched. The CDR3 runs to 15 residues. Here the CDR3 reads CASSLKGQENSPLHF. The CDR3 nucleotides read TGTGCCAGCAGCCTGAAGGGACAGGAGAATTCACCCCTCCACTTT.

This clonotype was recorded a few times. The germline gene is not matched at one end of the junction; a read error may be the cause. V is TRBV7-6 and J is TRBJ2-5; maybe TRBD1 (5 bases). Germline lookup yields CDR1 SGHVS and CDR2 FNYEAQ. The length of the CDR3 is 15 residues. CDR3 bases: TGTGTCAGCAGGGAAGATCATTATCGGGCGGAGACCCAGTACTTC. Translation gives CVSREDHYRAETQYF.

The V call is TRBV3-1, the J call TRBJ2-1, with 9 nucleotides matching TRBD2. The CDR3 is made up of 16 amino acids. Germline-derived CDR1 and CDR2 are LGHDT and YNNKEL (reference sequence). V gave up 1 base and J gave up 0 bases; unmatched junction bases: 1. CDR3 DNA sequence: TGTGCCAGCAGCCAAGGTAGCGGGAGCTCCTACAATGAGCAGTTCTTC. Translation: CASSQGSGSSYNEQFF.

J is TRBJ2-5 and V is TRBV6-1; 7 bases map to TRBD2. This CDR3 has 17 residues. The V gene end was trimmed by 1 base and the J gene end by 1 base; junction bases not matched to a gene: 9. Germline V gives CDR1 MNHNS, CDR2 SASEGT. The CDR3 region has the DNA TGTGCCAGCAGTGAAGGACCGACAGCGGGACTCCAAGAGACCCAGTACTTC. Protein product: CASSEGPTAGLQETQYF.

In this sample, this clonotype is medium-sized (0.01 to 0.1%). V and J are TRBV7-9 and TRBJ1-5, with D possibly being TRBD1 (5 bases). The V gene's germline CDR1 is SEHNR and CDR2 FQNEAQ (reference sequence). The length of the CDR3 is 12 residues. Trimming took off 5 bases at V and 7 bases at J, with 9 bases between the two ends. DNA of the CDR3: TGTGCCAGCAGCCCGCAGGGACAGCCCCAGCATTTT. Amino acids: CASSPQGQPQHF.

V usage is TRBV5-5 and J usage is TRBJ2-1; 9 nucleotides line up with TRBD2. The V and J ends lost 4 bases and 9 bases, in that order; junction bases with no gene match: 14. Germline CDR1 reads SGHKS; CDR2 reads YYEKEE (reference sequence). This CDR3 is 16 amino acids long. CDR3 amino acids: CASSPRGKREVGEQFF. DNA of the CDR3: TGTGCCAGCAGCCCCCGAGGAAAGCGGGAGGTTGGTGAGCAGTTCTTC.

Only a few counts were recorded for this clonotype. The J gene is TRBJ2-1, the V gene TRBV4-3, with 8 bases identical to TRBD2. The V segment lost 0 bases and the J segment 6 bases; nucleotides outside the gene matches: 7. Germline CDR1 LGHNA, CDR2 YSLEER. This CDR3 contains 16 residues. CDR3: CASSQDRTSGRNEQFF. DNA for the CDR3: TGCGCCAGCAGCCAAGATAGAACTAGCGGCCGCAATGAGCAGTTCTTC.

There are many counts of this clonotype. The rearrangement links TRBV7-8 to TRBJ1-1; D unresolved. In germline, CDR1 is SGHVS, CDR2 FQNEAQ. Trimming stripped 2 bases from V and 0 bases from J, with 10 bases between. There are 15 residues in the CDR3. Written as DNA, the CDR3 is TGTGCCAGCAGCTTACGTATCAGGATGAACACTGAAGCTTTCTTT. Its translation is CASSLRIRMNTEAFF.

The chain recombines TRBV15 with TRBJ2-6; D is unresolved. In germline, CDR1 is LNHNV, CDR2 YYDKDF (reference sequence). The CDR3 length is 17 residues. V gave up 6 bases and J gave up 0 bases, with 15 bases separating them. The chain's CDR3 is CATSTTDAFSGANVLTF. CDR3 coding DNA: TGTGCCACCAGTACAACGGATGCCTTCTCTGGGGCCAACGTCCTGACTTTC.

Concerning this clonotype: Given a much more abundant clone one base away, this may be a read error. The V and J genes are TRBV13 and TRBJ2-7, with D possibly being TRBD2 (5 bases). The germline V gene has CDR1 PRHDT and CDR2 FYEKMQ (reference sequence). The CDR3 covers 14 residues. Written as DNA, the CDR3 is TGTGCCAGCAGCCGGAAAGGGAGTTTTTACGAGCAGAACTTC. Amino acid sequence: CASSRKGSFYEQNF.

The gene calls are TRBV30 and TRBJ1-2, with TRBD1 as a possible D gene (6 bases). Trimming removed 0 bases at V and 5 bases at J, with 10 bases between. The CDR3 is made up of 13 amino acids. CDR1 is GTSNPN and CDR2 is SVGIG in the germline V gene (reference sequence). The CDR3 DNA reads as TGTGCCTGGAGTGTAGTGGACAGTTATGGCTACACCTTC. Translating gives CAWSVVDSYGYTF.

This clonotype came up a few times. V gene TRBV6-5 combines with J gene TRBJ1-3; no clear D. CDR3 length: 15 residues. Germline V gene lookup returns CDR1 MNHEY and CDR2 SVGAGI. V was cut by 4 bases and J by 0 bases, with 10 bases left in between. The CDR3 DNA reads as TGTGCCAGCAGTTTACGGTTGGGCTCTGGAAACACCATATATTTT. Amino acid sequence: CASSLRLGSGNTIYF.

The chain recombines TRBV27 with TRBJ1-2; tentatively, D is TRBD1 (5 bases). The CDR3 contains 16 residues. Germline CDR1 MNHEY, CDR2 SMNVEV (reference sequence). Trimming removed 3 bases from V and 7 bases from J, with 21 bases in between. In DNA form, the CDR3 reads TGTGCCAGCAGTTTGCTCTCACCTCAGGGCTCCTTTGGCTACACCTTC. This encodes CASSLLSPQGSFGYTF.